One and the same sample provided the 6 T cell receptor beta chains below, sequenced in a study of response to subunit inactivated influenza vaccine. A single record per CDR3 protein comes from TCRdb applying MiXCR to the RT-PCR reads. The table has over 400,000 distinct CDR3 sequences, 10% to 15% seen once. This specimen consisted of PBMCs from blood, obtained 45 days after vaccination. Source of these receptors: a man aged 45-65 years who received an inactivated influenza vaccine.

This clonotype was picked up many times. V is TRBV20-1 and J is TRBJ2-7; the D gene is possibly TRBD2 (6 bases). Trimming cost V 5 bases and J 5 bases, with 19 bases left between them. The CDR3 contains 14 residues. The germline gives CDR1 DFQATT, CDR2 SNEGSKA (reference sequence). CDR3 in amino acids: CSASSEEGLNEQYF. CDR3 DNA: TGCAGTGCTTCCTCAGAGGAGGGTCTCAACGAGCAGTACTTC.

Only a few counts were recorded for this clonotype. The rearrangement uses TRBV6-1 and TRBJ1-1; D ambiguous. V was pared by 4 bases and J by 1 base, with 7 bases between. Germline loops: CDR1 MNHNS, CDR2 SASEGT. This CDR3 region has 13 residues. The DNA of the CDR3 is TGTGCCAGCAGTGCTACATCGAACACTGAAGCTTTCTTT. Amino acids: CASSATSNTEAFF.

This clonotype was picked up a small number of times. The chain carries TRBV27 and TRBJ1-2, with D perhaps TRBD1 (5 bases). This CDR3 is built from 14 residues. Germline lookup yields CDR1 MNHEY and CDR2 SMNVEV (reference sequence). The V gene lost 6 bases and the J gene lost 0 bases, with 11 bases spanning the gap. The CDR3 nucleotides are TGTGCCAGCAGCCTGAGAGGGGCTAACTATGGCTACACCTTC. Translation: CASSLRGANYGYTF.

In this sample, this clonotype turned up once. A much larger clone is a single base away; this may be a read error. The chain has TRBV5-1 and TRBJ2-5, with D unresolved. CDR3 length equals 13 residues. Germline CDR1 reads SGHRS; CDR2 reads YFSETQ. Here the CDR3 DNA reads TGCGCCAGCAGCCCGGGCAGCCAAGAGGCCCAGTACTTC. Its protein product is CASSPGSQEAQYF.

This sequence joins TRBV9 and TRBJ2-2, with TRBD1 matching 10 bases. CDR1 is SGDLS, CDR2 YYNGEE, per germline. This CDR3 region has 15 residues. The trim removed 3 bases at V and 3 bases at J, leaving 2 bases unmatched. The CDR3 nucleotides are TGTGCCAGCAGCGCCGGGACAGGGGACACCGGGGAGCTGTTTTTT. This translates into CASSAGTGDTGELFF.

This clonotype has only a few counts. The chain joins TRBV5-1 to TRBJ1-4; a possible D gene is TRBD1 (6 bases). The ends were cut back, 4 bases at V and 3 bases at J, with 10 bases in the middle. This CDR3 contains 14 residues. Germline V gives CDR1 SGHRS, CDR2 YFSETQ. CDR3 loop: CASSGGHPNEKLFF. The CDR3 region has the DNA TGCGCCAGCAGCGGGGGACACCCTAATGAAAAACTGTTTTTT.